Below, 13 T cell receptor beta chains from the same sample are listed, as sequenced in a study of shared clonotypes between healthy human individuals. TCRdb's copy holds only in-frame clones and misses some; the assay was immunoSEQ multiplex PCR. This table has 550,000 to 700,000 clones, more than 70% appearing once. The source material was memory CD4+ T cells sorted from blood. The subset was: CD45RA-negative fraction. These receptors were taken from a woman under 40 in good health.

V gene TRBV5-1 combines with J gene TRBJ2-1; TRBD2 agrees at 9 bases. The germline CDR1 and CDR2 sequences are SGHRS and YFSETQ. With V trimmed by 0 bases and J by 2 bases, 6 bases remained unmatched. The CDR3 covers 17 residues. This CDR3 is CASSLVAGEYAYNEQFF. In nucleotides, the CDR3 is TGCGCCAGCAGCTTGGTAGCGGGAGAGTATGCCTACAATGAGCAGTTCTTC.

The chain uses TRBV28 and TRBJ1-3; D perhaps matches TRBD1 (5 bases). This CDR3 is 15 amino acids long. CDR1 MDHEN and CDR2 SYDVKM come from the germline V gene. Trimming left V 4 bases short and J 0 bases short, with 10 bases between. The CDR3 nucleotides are TGTGCCAGCAGTTCGGGACTGATCTCTGGAAACACCATATATTTT. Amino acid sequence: CASSSGLISGNTIYF.

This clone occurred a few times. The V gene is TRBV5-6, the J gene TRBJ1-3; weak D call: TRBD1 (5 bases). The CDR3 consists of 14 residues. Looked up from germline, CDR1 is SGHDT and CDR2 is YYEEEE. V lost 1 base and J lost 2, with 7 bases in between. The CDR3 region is CASSLKGAGNTIYF. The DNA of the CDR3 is TGTGCCAGCAGCTTGAAAGGGGCTGGAAACACCATATATTTT.

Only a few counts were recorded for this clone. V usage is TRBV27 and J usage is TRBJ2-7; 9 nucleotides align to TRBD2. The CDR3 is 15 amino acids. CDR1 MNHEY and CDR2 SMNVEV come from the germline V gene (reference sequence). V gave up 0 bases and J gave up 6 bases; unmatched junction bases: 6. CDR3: CASSLSSGSLGEQYF. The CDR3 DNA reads TGTGCCAGCAGTTTATCTAGCGGGAGTCTAGGCGAGCAGTACTTC.

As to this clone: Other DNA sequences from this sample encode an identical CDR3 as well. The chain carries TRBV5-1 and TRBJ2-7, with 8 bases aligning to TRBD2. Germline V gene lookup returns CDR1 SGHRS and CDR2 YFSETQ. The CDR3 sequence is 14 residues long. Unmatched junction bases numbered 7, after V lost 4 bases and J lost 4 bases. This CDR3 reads CASSPVSGTYEQYF. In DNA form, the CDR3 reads TGCGCCAGCAGCCCGGTTAGCGGGACATACGAGCAGTACTTC.

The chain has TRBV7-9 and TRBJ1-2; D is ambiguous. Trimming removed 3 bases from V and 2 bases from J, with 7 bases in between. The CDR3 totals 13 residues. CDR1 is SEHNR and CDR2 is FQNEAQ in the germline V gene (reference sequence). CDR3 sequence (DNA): TGTGCCAGCAGCTTGTCCGCGAACTATGGCTACACCTTC. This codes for CASSLSANYGYTF.

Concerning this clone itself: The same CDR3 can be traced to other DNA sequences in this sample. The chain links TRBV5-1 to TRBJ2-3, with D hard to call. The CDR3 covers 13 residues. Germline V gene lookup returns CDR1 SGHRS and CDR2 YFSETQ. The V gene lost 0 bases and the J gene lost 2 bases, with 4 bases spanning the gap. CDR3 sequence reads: CASSLETTDTQYF. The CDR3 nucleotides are TGCGCCAGCAGCTTGGAAACCACAGATACGCAGTATTTT. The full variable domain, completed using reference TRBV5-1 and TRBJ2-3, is KAGVTQTPRYLIKTRGQQVTLSCSPISGHRSVSWYQQTPGQGLQFLFEYFSETQRNKGNFPGRFSGRQFSNSRSEMNVSTLELGDSALYLCASSLETTDTQYFGPGTRLTVL.

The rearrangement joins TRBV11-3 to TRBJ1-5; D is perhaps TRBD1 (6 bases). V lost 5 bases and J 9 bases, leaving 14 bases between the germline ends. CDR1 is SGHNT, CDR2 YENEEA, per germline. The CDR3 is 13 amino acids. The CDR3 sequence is CASSPGVDAPQHF. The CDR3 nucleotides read TGTGCCAGCAGCCCAGGGGTTGACGCGCCCCAGCATTTT.

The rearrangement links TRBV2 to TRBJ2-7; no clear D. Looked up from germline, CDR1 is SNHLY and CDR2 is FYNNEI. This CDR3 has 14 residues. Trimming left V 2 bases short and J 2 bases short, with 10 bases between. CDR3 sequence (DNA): TGTGCCAGCAGTGAACGGGCTGATCCCTACGAGCAGTACTTC. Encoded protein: CASSERADPYEQYF.

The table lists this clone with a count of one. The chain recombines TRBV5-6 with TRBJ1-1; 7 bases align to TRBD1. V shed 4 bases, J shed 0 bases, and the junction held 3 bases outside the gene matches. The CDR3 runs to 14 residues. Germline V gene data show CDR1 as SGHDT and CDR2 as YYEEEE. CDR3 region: CASSPGQVNTEAFF. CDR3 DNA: TGTGCCAGCAGCCCTGGACAGGTGAACACTGAAGCTTTCTTT.

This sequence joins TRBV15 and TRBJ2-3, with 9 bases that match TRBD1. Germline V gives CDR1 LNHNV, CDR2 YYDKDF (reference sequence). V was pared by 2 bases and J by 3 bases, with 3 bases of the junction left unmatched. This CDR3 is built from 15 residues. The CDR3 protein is CATSRPDRGTDTQYF. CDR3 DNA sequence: TGTGCCACCAGCAGACCGGACAGGGGAACAGATACGCAGTATTTT.

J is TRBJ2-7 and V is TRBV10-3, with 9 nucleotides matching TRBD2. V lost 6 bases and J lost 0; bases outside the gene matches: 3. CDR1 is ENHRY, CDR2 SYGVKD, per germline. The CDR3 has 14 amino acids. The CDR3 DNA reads TGTGCCATCAGAGGTAGCGGGAGCTCCTACGAGCAGTACTTC. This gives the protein CAIRGSGSSYEQYF.

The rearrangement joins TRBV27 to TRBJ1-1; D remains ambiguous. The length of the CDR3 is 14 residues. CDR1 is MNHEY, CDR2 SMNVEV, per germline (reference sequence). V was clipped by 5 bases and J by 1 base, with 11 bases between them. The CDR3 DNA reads TGTGCCAGCAGTAAGCAGCCAAAGAACACTGAAGCTTTCTTT. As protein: CASSKQPKNTEAFF.